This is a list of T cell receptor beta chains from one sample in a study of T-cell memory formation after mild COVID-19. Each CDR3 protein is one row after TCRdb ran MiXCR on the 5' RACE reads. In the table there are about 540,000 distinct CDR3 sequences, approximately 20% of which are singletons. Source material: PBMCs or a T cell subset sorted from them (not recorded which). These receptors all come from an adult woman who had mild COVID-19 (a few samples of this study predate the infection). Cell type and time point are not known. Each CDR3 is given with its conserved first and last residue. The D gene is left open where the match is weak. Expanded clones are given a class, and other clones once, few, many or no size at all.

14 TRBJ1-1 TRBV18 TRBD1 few TGTGCCAGCTCACCCAAAACAGGGGGCCCTGAAGCTTTCTTT CASSPKTGGPEAFF
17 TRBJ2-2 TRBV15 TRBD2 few TGTGCCACCAGAACACCCCTAGCCGGGAGGATGTCCGGGGAGCTGTTTTTT CATRTPLAGRMSGELFF
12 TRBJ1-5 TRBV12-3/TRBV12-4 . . TGTGCCAGCAGTTTGACTGATCAGCGCCAGCATTTT CASSLTDQRQHF
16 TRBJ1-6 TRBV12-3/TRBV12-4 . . TGTGCCAGCAGTCCCCGGGGGGCCCTGGATAATTCACCCCTCCACTTT CASSPRGALDNSPLHF
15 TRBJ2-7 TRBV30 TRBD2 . TGTGCCTGGAGTGGTGTACTAGCGGGAGCCTACGAGCAGTACTTC CAWSGVLAGAYEQYF
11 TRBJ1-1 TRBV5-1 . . TGCGCCAGCAGCTTGGGAGGGTTCGCTTTCTTT CASSLGGFAFF
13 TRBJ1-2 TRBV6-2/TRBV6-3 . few TGTGCCAGCAACTCCCCGGGGAGCCCGGTCTACACCTTC CASNSPGSPVYTF
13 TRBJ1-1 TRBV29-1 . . TGCAGCGTCGCGAGGAGTAGGGACACTGAAGCTTTCTTT CSVARSRDTEAFF
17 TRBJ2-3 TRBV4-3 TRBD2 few TGCGCCAGCAGCCAAGATCCCGCGGGAGGGCCTGAAGATACGCAGTATTTT CASSQDPAGGPEDTQYF
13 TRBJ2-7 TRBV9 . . TGTGCCAGCAGCCAGGCGGCTTACGCCGAGCAGTACTTC CASSQAAYAEQYF
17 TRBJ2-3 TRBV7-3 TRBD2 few TGTGCCAGCAGCTTAGGGACGAGTGCGGGGGGCACAGATACGCAGTATTTT CASSLGTSAGGTDTQYF
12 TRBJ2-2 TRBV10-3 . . TGTGCCATCAGTGAGTCGCCCGGGGAGCTGTTTTTT CAISESPGELFF
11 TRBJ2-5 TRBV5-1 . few TGCGCCAGCAGCTTGGACCAGGTCCAGTACTTC CASSLDQVQYF
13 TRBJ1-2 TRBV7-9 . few TGTGCCAGCAGCCCTAGGCTCAGGGACGGCTACACCTTC CASSPRLRDGYTF
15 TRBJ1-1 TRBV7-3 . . TGTGCCAGCAGCTTCTCTGGACCAGTGAACACTGAAGCTTTCTTT CASSFSGPVNTEAFF
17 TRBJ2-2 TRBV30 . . TGTGCCTGGAGTGTACCTCCAGTAGGGACACCCACCGGGGAGCTGTTTTTT CAWSVPPVGTPTGELFF
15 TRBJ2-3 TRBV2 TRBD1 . TGTGCCAGCAGTGGAGGGACAGGGGGGACAGATACGCAGTATTTT CASSGGTGGTDTQYF
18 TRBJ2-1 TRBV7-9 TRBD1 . TGTGCCAGCAGCTTAGTCGCCGGGACAGGGAAGGGCTACAATGAGCAGTTCTTC CASSLVAGTGKGYNEQFF
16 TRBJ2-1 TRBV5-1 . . TGCGCCAGTCGACAGGAAATGGGACTATCCCTCAATGAGCAGTTCTTC CASRQEMGLSLNEQFF
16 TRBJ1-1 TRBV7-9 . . TGTGCCAGCAGCTCGGACAGTCGAAGGGGGTACACTGAAGCTTTCTTT CASSSDSRRGYTEAFF
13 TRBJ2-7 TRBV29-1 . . TGCAGCGTTGAAGAGCCAGTCTCCTACGAGCAGTACTTC CSVEEPVSYEQYF
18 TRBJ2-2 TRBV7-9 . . TGTGCCAGCAGCTTTTGGCTCACAGGGATCGAGAACACCGGGGAGCTGTTTTTT CASSFWLTGIENTGELFF
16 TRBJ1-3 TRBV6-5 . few TGTGCCAGCAGCCTCGAAGGAGTGCCCTCTGGAAACACCATATATTTT CASSLEGVPSGNTIYF
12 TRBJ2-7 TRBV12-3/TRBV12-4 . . TGTGCCAGCGGCGACACCTCCTACGAGCAGTACTTC CASGDTSYEQYF
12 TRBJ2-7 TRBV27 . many TGTGCCAGCAGTTTACTCAGGGGCGAGCAGTACTTC CASSLLRGEQYF
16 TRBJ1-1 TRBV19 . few TGTGCCAGTAGTATGGGCTTGGGAGGGATGAACACTGAAGCTTTCTTT CASSMGLGGMNTEAFF
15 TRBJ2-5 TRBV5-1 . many TGCGCCAGCAGCGTAGCAACGGGCCTAATGGAGACCCAGTACTTC CASSVATGLMETQYF
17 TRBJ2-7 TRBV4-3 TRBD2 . TGCGCCAGCAGCCAAGATCTGGCTAGCGGGAGGGCCTACGAGCAGTACTTC CASSQDLASGRAYEQYF
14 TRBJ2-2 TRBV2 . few TGTGCCAGCAGTGTACAGGGTTTAGCCGGGGAGCTGTTTTTT CASSVQGLAGELFF
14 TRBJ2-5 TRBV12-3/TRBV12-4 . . TGTGCCAGCAGTTTTGGGGGGGCCCAAGAGACCCAGTACTTC CASSFGGAQETQYF
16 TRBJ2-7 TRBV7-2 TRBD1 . TGTGCCAGCAGCTTAACTGGGACAGGGGGAGCCTACGAGCAGTACTTC CASSLTGTGGAYEQYF
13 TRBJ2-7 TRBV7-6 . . TGTGCCAGCAGCTTAGGCTTGGAGGACGAGCAGTACTTC CASSLGLEDEQYF
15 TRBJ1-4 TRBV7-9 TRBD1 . TGTGCCAGCAGCTCTCCGGGACAGGGAAGTCTTATCCTGTTTTTT CASSSPGQGSLILFF
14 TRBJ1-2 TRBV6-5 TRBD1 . TGTGCCAGCAGTTACGGCCGGACAGGGAAAGGCTACACCTTC CASSYGRTGKGYTF
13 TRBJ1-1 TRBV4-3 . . TGCGCCAGCAGCCAAGGACTAACAGGGAGGGCTTTCTTT CASSQGLTGRAFF